This T cell receptor (beta chain) is from a study of cytotoxic CD8 clonotypes in ibrutinib-treated CLL. At the level of the study: In all, more than ten patients were relapsed/refractory, around 15 were treatment-naive and 17 to 18 were IGHV unmutated. With a range of 6 to 36, the median treatment time before response samples were taken was more than 10 months.

Depth targeted 1 in 200,000 to 1 in 1 million T cells, averaging approximately 9.3x coverage per clonotype. The protocol was immunoSEQ multiplex PCR, while the TCRdb copy is restricted to in-frame clones and leaves out a portion. The data show fewer than 30,000 clones, around 75% seen once. Study results and caveats: Higher circulating CD8+ T-cell counts strongly accompanied higher baseline clonality, above age-matched healthy donors.

CDR1 and CDR2 from the germline V gene are SNHLY and FYNNEI. CDR3 length equals 14 residues. J gave up 6 bases and V 7 bases, and 6 bases lay outside the gene matches. With respect to this clone: Its specificity is unknown.

The V gene is TRBV2, the J gene TRBJ2-1, with 10 nucleotides matching TRBD1. This sample comprised PBMCs, obtained after 24 months of ibrutinib treatment. The sequence was collected from a human donor with chronic lymphocytic leukemia. CDR3 in amino acids: CASIRDRGINEQFF. CDR3 coding DNA: TGTGCCAGCATCCGGGACAGGGGAATCAATGAGCAGTTCTTC.